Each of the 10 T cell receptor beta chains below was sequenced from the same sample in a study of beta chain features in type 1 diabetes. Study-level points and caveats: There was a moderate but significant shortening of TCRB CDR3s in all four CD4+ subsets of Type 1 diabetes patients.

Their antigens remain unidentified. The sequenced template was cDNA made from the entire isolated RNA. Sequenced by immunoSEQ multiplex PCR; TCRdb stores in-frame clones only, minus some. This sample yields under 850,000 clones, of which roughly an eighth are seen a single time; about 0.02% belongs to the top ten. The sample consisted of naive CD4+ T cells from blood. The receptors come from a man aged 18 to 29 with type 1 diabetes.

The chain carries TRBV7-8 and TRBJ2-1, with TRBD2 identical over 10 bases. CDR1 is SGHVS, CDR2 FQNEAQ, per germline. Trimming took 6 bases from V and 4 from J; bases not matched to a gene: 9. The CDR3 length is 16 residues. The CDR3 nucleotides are TGTGCCAGCAGTCAGACAGGACTAGCGGAGTACAATGAGCAGTTCTTC. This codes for CASSQTGLAEYNEQFF.

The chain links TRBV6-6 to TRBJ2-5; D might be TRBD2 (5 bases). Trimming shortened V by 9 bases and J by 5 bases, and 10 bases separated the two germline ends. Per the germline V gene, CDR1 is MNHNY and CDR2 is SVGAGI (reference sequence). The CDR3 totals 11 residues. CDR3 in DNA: TGTGCCAGTACGGGGTGGGAGACCCAGTACTTC. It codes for CASTGWETQYF.

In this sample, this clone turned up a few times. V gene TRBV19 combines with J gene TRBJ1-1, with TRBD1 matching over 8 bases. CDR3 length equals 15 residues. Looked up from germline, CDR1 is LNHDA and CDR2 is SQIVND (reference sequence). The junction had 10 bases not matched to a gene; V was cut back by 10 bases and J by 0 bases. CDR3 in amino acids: CATSGTGAMNTEAFF. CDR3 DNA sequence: TGTGCCACGAGCGGGACAGGAGCTATGAACACTGAAGCTTTCTTT.

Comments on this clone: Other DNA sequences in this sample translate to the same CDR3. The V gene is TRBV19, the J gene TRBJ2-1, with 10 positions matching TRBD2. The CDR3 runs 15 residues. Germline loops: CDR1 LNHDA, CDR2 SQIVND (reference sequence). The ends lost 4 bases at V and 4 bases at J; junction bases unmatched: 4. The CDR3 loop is CASSTLAGDYNEQFF. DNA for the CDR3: TGTGCCAGTAGTACTCTAGCGGGAGATTACAATGAGCAGTTCTTC.

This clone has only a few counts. The CDR3 protein is CASSSPGQTFYEQYF. CDR3 nucleotides: TGCGCCAGCAGCTCTCCGGGACAGACTTTCTACGAGCAGTACTTC. The rearrangement uses TRBV4-1 and TRBJ2-7; 7 bases agree with TRBD1. The V segment lost 5 bases and the J segment 3 bases; nucleotides outside the gene matches: 10. CDR1 is MGHRA, CDR2 YSYEKL, per germline. The CDR3 length is 15 residues.

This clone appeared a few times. CDR3 nucleotide sequence: TGTGCCAGCAGCCCCTTGGTGGATATGAACACTGAAGCTTTCTTT. It specifies CASSPLVDMNTEAFF. This chain connects TRBV9 to TRBJ1-1; unclear D gene. The length of the CDR3 is 15 residues. CDR1 SGDLS and CDR2 YYNGEE come from the germline V gene. The V gene lost 4 bases and the J gene lost 0 bases, with 13 bases spanning the gap.

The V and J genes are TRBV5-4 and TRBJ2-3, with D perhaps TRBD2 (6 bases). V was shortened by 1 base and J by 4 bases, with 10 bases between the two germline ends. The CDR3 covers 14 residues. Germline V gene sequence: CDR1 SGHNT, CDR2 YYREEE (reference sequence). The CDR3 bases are TGTGCCAGCAGCTTGTTGGAGGGCGCAGATACGCAGTATTTT. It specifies CASSLLEGADTQYF. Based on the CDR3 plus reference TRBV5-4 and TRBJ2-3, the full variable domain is ETGVTQSPTHLIKTRGQQVTLRCSSQSGHNTVSWYQQALGQGPQFIFQYYREEENGRGNFPPRFSGLQFPNYSSELNVNALELDDSALYLCASSLLEGADTQYFGPGTRLTVL.

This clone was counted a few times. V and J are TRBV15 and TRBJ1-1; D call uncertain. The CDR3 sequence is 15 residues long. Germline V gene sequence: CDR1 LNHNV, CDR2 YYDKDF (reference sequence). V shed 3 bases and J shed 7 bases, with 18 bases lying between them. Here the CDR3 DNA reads TGTGCCACCAGCAGGACCTTGGTAGGAGGTCTTGAAGCTTTCTTT. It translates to CATSRTLVGGLEAFF. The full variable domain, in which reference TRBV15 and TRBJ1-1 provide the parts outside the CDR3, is DAMVIQNPRYQVTQFGKPVTLSCSQTLNHNVMYWYQQKSSQAPKLLFHYYDKDFNNEADTPDNFQSRRPNTSFCFLDIRSPGLGDTAMYLCATSRTLVGGLEAFFGQGTRLTVV.

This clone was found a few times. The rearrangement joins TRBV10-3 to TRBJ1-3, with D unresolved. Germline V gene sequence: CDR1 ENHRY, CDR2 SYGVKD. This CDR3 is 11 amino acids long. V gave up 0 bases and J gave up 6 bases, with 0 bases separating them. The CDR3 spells CAISESNTIYF. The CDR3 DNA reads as TGTGCCATCAGTGAGTCAAACACCATATATTTT.

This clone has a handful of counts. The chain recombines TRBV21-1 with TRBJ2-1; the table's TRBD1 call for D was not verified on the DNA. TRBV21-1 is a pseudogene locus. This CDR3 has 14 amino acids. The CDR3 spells CASSRGTGGNEQFF. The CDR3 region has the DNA TGTGCCAGCAGCAGGGGGACAGGGGGCAATGAGCAGTTCTTC.